The text below deals with one T cell receptor beta chain. This entry belongs to a study of T cells after yellow fever vaccination. General study points: CD4 and CD8 compartments shared a small share of clonotypes. The study re-detected most primary-vaccination clones after the booster (under 97% CD4, around 89% CD8). In sorted memory subsets at day 0, almost all vaccine-responding clonotypes were below detection.

For TCR, cDNA came from 5'RACE template switching, which added a universal primer site and UMIs. A single record per CDR3 protein comes from TCRdb applying MiXCR to the 5' RACE reads. The repertoire holds 46,000 or so distinct CDR3 sequences, over 5.5% seen once, with under 11% in the top ten. This CDR3 comprises 16 residues. Per germline, CDR1 DFQATT and CDR2 SNEGSKA (reference sequence). V lost 2 bases and J 0 bases, leaving 14 bases between the germline ends. This TCR was sampled from a man aged 30-40 years who received the YFV17D yellow fever vaccine. This chain connects TRBV20-1 to TRBJ2-1; D is ambiguous. This specimen was PBMCs, either bulk or a sorted T-cell subset (CD4+, CD8+, memory, or dextramer-sorted; not recorded which), taken 45 days after the yellow fever booster vaccination. The CDR3 sequence: CSARIAPDPSYNEQFF. The CDR3 DNA is TGCAGTGCTAGAATCGCCCCGGATCCCTCCTACAATGAGCAGTTCTTC.